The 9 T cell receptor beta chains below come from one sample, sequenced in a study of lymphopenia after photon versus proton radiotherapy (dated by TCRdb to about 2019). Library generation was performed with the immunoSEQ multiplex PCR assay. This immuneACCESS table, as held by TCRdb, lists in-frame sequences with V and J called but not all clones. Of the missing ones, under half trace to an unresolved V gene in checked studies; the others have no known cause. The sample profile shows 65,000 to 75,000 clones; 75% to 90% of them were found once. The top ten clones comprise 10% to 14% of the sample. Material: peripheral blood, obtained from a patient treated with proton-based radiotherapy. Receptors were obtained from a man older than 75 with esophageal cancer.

The CDR3 DNA reads as TGTGCCAGTAGTATAGACAGGGGCCCCGAAGCTTTCTTT. Its protein is CASSIDRGPEAFF. V usage is TRBV19 and J usage is TRBJ1-1, with D maybe TRBD1 (6 bases). CDR1 is LNHDA, CDR2 SQIVND, per germline (reference sequence). The CDR3 consists of 13 residues. V was trimmed by 0 bases and J by 8 bases, leaving 10 bases between them.

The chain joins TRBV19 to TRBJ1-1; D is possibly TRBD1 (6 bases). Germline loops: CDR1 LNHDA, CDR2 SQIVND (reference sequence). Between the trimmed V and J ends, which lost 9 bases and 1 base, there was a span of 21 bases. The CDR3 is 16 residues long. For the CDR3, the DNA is TGTGCCAGCATAGCCCTTAACACAGGGCAGAACACTGAAGCTTTCTTT. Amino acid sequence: CASIALNTGQNTEAFF.

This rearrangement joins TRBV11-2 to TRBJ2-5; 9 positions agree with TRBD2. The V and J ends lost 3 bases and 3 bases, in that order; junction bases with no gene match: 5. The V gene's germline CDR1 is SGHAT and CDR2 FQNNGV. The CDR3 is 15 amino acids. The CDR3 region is CASSFNSGSKETQYF. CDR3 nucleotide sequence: TGTGCCAGCAGCTTTAATAGCGGGAGTAAAGAGACCCAGTACTTC.

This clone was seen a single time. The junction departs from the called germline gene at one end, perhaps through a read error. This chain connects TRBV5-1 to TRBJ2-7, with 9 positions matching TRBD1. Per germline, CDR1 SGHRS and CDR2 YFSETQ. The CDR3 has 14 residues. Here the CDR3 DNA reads TGCGCCAGCACCTTGACAGGGGGGGCGAGCGAGCAGTACTTC. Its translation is CASTLTGGASEQYF.

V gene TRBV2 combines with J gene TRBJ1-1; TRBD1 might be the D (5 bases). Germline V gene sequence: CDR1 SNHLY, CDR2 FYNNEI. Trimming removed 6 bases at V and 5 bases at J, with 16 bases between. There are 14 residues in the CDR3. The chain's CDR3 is CASRTGPAGTEAFF. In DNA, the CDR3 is TGTGCCAGCAGGACGGGACCGGCAGGTACTGAAGCTTTCTTT.

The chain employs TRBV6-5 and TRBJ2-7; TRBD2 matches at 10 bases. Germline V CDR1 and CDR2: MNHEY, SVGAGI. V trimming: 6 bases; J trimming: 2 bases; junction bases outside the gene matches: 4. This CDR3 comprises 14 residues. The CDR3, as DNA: TGTGCCAGCAGGCCTAGCGGGGGAGCCTACGAGCAGTACTTC. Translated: CASRPSGGAYEQYF.

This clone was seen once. CDR3 DNA: TGTGCCAGCAGTGTTCGATGGCAGGACAATGAGCAGTTCTTC. Encoded protein: CASSVRWQDNEQFF. V gene TRBV2 combines with J gene TRBJ2-1; D is unresolved. Trimming took off 4 bases at V and 5 bases at J, with 12 bases between the two ends. The CDR3 extends over 14 amino acids. CDR1 is SNHLY, CDR2 FYNNEI, per germline.

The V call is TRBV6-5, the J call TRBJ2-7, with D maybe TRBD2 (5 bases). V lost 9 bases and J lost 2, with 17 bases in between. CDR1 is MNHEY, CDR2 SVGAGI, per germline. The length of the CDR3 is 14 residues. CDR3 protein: CASHRTQKPYEQYF. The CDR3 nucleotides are TGTGCCAGTCATAGGACTCAAAAACCCTACGAGCAGTACTTC.

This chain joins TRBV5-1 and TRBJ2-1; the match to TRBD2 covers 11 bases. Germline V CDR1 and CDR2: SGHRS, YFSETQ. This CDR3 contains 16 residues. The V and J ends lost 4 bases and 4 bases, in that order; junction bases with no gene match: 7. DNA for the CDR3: TGCGCCAGCAGCCCCGGACTAGCGGGTTTATACAATGAGCAGTTCTTC. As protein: CASSPGLAGLYNEQFF.